The clone carrying this T cell receptor (beta chain) was seen repeatedly, ten times or more. Its antigen remains unknown. A patient was excluded if there was uncontrolled infection, other autoimmune disease, pregnancy or lactation. These data originate in a study of T cells in Graves' hyperthyroidism and ophthalmopathy. For the study at large: Pretreatment peripheral blood was obtained at initial diagnosis. Overall study findings and caveats: By a 13 V-J model, ophthalmopathy was set apart from stable hyperthyroidism. Blood also contained most expanded thyroid clonotypes above 0.001.

Amplified TCR beta CDR3 regions came from RNA transcripts. Carried out on the TCR CDR3, a first-round RT-PCR used the HTBI primer set. Via MiXCR, TCRdb re-called the multiplex PCR reads, giving one row per CDR3 protein. The sample has about 250,000 distinct CDR3 sequences, around 15% seen once; the top ten hold around 30%. The sample taken for sequencing was blood. This clonotype originated in a woman in her 50s with Graves' hyperthyroidism that later progressed to Graves' ophthalmopathy.

The CDR3 loop reads CASRSRRGTDTQYF. CDR3 DNA sequence: TGTGCCAGCCGTAGCCGACGGGGCACAGATACGCAGTATTTT. The rearrangement joins TRBV7-2 to TRBJ2-3; D ambiguous. Germline CDR1 reads SGHTA; CDR2 reads FQGNSA. The CDR3 extends over 14 amino acids. The V end lost 8 bases, the J end lost 1 base, and 13 bases lay between the germline ends.